Listed below are T cell receptor beta chains from one sample, sequenced in a study of beta chain features in type 1 diabetes. Produced via immunoSEQ multiplex PCR; TCRdb's table is partial and in-frame only. The sample lists about 700,000 clones; around 15% were seen once. The sequenced sample consisted of naive CD4+ T cells from blood. Receptors were obtained from a man younger than 35 with type 1 diabetes. Both conserved end residues are part of each CDR3.

CDR3 protein: CASSMENSGANVLTF
J gene: TRBJ2-6
V gene: TRBV19
CDR3 length: 15

CDR3 protein: CASSTGLTQYF
J gene: TRBJ2-5
V gene: TRBV6-5
CDR3 length: 11

CDR3 protein: CASGPQGSGNTIYF
J gene: TRBJ1-3
V gene: TRBV2
CDR3 length: 14

CDR3 protein: CASSFQSGAGPYNEQFF
J gene: TRBJ2-1
V gene: TRBV5-1
CDR3 length: 17

CDR3 protein: CASSPGEAENTEAFF
J gene: TRBJ1-1
V gene: TRBV18
CDR3 length: 15

CDR3 protein: CASSLGPISTNEKLFF
J gene: TRBJ1-4
V gene: TRBV5-1
CDR3 length: 16

CDR3 protein: CASSRDRDFDEQYF
J gene: TRBJ2-7
V gene: TRBV6-5
CDR3 length: 14

CDR3 protein: CASSPLGAGGYEQYF
J gene: TRBJ2-7
V gene: TRBV28
CDR3 length: 15

CDR3 protein: CASSLDSGVNQPQHF
J gene: TRBJ1-5
V gene: TRBV5-4
CDR3 length: 15

CDR3 protein: CASSSTTRLDLDGYTF
J gene: TRBJ1-2
V gene: TRBV6-5
CDR3 length: 16

CDR3 protein: CASRIGLNTGELFF
J gene: TRBJ2-2
V gene: TRBV5-1
CDR3 length: 14

CDR3 protein: CASSLAGLTGGTGELFF
J gene: TRBJ2-2
V gene: TRBV5-4
CDR3 length: 17

CDR3 protein: CASTPQGGPYEQYF
J gene: TRBJ2-7
V gene: TRBV7-8
CDR3 length: 14

CDR3 protein: CASSNVRVGNQPQHF
J gene: TRBJ1-5
V gene: TRBV19
CDR3 length: 15

CDR3 protein: CAWSVTAEAIYF
J gene: TRBJ1-3
V gene: TRBV30
CDR3 length: 12

CDR3 protein: CASSSTYGYTF
J gene: TRBJ1-2
V gene: TRBV7-8
CDR3 length: 11

CDR3 protein: CASKGAQETQYF
J gene: TRBJ2-5
V gene: TRBV6-5
CDR3 length: 12

CDR3 protein: CASSPGGDTQYF
J gene: TRBJ2-3
V gene: TRBV27
CDR3 length: 12

CDR3 protein: CASSLEADSYNSPLHF
J gene: TRBJ1-6
V gene: TRBV5-1
CDR3 length: 16

CDR3 protein: CASSESTVYNEQFF
J gene: TRBJ2-1
V gene: TRBV10-2
CDR3 length: 14

CDR3 protein: CASNFGQGRGSPLHF
J gene: TRBJ1-6
V gene: TRBV2
CDR3 length: 15

CDR3 protein: CASSVAGGDYNEQFF
J gene: TRBJ2-1
V gene: TRBV9
CDR3 length: 15

CDR3 protein: CASTRGFPRGTGELFF
J gene: TRBJ2-2
V gene: TRBV5-8
CDR3 length: 16

CDR3 protein: CAWVPGSDHEQYF
J gene: TRBJ2-7
V gene: TRBV30
CDR3 length: 13

CDR3 protein: CASMLGSGANVLTF
J gene: TRBJ2-6
V gene: TRBV28
CDR3 length: 14

CDR3 protein: CASSERSPDTQYF
J gene: TRBJ2-3
V gene: TRBV6-5
CDR3 length: 13

CDR3 protein: CASEQGSGETQYF
J gene: TRBJ2-5
V gene: TRBV5-1
CDR3 length: 13

CDR3 protein: CASSLALVQIGGYTF
J gene: TRBJ1-2
V gene: TRBV7-9
CDR3 length: 15

CDR3 protein: CASSPGVRNIQYF
J gene: TRBJ2-4
V gene: TRBV6-1
CDR3 length: 13